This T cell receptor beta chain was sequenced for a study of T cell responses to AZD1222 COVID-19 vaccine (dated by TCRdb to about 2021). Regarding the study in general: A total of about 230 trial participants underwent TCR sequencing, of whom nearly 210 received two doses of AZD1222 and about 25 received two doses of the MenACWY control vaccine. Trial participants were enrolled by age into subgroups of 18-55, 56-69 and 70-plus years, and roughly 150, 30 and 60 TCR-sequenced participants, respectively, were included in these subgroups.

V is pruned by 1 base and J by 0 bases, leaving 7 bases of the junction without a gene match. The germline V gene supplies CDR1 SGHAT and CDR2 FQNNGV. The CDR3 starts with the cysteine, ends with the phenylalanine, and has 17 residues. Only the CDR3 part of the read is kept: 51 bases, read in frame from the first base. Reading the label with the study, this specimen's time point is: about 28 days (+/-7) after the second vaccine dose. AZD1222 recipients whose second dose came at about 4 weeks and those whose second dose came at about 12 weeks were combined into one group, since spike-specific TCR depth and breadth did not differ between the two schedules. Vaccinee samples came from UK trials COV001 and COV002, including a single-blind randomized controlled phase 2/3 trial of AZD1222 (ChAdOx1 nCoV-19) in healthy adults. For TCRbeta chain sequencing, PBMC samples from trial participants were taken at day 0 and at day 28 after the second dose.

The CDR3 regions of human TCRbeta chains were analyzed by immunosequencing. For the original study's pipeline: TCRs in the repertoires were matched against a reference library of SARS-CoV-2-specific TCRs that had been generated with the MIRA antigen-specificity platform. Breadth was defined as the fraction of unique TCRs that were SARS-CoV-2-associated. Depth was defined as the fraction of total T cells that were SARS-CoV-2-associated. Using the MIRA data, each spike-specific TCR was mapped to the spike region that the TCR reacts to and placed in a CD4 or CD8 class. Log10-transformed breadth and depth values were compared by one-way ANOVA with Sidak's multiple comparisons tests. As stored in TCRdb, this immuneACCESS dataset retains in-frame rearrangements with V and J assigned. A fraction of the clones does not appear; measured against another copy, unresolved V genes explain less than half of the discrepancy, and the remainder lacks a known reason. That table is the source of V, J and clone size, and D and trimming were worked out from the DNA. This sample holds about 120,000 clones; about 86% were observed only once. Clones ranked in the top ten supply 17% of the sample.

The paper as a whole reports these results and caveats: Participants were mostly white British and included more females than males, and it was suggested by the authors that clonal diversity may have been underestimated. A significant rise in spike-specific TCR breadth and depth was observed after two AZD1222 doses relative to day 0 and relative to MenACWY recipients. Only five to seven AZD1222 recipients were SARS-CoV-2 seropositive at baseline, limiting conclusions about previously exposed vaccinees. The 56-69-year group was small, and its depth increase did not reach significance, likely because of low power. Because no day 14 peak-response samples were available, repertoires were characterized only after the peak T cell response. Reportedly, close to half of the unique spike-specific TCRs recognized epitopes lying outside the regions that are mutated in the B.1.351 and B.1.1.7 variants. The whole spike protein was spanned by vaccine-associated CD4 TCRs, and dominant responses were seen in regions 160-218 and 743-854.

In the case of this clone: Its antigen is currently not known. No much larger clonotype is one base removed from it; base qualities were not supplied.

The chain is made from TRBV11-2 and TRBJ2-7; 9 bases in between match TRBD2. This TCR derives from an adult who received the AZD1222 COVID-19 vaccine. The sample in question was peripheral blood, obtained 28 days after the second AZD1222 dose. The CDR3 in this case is CASSLGGLAGYSYEQYF. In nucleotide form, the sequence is TGTGCCAGCAGCTTAGGGGGGCTAGCGGGGTACTCCTACGAGCAGTACTTC.